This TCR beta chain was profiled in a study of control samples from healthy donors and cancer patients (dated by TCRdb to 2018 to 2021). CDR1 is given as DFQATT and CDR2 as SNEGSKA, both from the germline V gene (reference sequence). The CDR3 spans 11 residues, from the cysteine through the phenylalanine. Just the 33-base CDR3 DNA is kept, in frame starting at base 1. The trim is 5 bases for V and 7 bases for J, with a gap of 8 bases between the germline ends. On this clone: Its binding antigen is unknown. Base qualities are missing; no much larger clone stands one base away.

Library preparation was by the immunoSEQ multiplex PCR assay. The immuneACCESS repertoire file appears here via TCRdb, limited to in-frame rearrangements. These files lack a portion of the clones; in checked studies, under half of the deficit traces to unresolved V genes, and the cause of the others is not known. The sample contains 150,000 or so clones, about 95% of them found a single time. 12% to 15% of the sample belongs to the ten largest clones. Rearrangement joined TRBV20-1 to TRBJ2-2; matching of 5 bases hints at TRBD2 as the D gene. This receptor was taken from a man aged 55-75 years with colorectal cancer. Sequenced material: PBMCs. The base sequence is TGCAGTGCTTACAGCGGCGGGGAGCTGTTTTTT. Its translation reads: CSAYSGGELFF.